The rows below give T cell receptor beta chains drawn from one sample of a study of blood T cell repertoires in COVID-19. The method was immunoSEQ multiplex PCR; TCRdb's version includes in-frame clones alone and lacks a portion of them. This table holds just over 95,000 clones, approximately 81% found once. The specimen sequenced was peripheral blood. The receptors shown here come from a man aged 60 to 69 with acute or convalescent COVID-19. Both conserved end residues are part of each CDR3. Only some rows state a clone size, as once, few, many or a class for expanded clones.

TRBV30,TRBJ2-3,.,CAWSTTGTVAADTQYF
TRBV25-1,TRBJ2-2,.,CASSASARVGTGELFF
TRBV2,TRBJ1-2,.,CASREQGAQNGYTF
TRBV23-1,TRBJ2-1,.,CASSQSDKSYNEQFF
TRBV19,TRBJ1-4,.,CASIKTGTVNEKLFF
TRBV11-2,TRBJ2-7,.,CASSSQGLEQYF
TRBV6-5,TRBJ1-2,.,CASSYETGGYYGYTF
TRBV24-1,TRBJ2-1,.,CATSEIASGNDEQFF
TRBV10-3,TRBJ2-2,.,CAISERSDTGELFF
TRBV27,TRBJ2-3,.,CASSFSGRAGGDTQYF
TRBV4-1,TRBJ1-5,.,CASSQGQGGGNQPQHF
TRBV19,TRBJ1-2,.,CASSIGLHYGYTF
TRBV7-3,TRBJ1-1,.,CASSRDRNTEAFF
TRBV6-5,TRBJ2-7,once,CASSSDRTYEQYF
TRBV5-4,TRBJ2-3,few,CASSPGVDPPTDTQYF
TRBV28,TRBJ2-7,.,CASISPGARNEQYF
TRBV12-3/TRBV12-4,TRBJ2-1,.,CASSQALGHEQFF
TRBV24-1,TRBJ1-5,.,CATSDGAFNQPQHF
TRBV3-1/TRBV3-2,TRBJ2-1,.,CASSQRRTSGTYNEQFF
TRBV27,TRBJ2-3,few,CASSFGGRADTQYF
TRBV6-4,TRBJ2-2,.,CASSESETGELFF
TRBV30,TRBJ1-2,.,CAWRRGEWNGYTF
TRBV18,TRBJ1-1,.,CASSPRRGDTEAFF
TRBV7-8,TRBJ1-2,once,CASSLEAGFNYGYTF
TRBV5-1,TRBJ1-1,.,CASSLEYGVNTEAFF